The TCR beta chain described here comes from a study of blood T cell repertoires in COVID-19. Study in general: In each case, the material was cDNA or gDNA derived from T cells, B-cell-depleted T cells, or PBMCs.

The V and J ends lost 0 bases and 0 bases respectively, with 4 bases between them. Germline assignment: CDR1 SGDLS and CDR2 YYNGEE. The CDR3 has 14 amino acids. This clone came up a few times. In the study's own analysis: Estimated nucleated cell counts came from reference gene primer amplification. Sequenced by immunoSEQ multiplex PCR; TCRdb stores in-frame clones only, minus some. V and J calls and clone size are given by that table; D and trimming were obtained from the DNA. The sample consists of about 360,000 clones, about 89% of them appearing once. All recovered Cohort 3 donors got two negative PCRs, got clearance, or saw symptom resolution.

This receptor was obtained from a man between 25 and 39 years old who had recovered from COVID-19. The sample consisted of PBMCs or T cells enriched from blood (not recorded which). J is TRBJ2-1 and V is TRBV9; no reliable D call. The CDR3 bases are TGTGCCAGCAGCGTAGCCAGCTCCTACAATGAGCAGTTCTTC. Translated: CASSVASSYNEQFF.